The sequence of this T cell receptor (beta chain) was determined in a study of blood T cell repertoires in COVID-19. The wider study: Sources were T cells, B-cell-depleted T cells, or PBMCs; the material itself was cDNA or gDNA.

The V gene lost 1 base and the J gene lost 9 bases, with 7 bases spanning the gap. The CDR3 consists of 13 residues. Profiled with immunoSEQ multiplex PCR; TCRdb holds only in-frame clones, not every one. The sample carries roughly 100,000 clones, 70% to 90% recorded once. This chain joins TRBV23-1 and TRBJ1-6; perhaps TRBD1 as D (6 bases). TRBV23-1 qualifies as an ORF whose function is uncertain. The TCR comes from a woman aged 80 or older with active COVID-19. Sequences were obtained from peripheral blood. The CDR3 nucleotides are TGCGCCAGCAGTCAATGGGGGCGTTCACCCCTCCACTTT. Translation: CASSQWGRSPLHF.